This T cell receptor beta chain is from a study of shared clonotypes between healthy human individuals. Study background: Each donor's CD4 naive and CD4 memory cells filled three plates apiece, CD8 naive two, and CD8 memory one.

Germline V CDR1 and CDR2: KGHSH, LQKENI. V dropped 6 bases and J dropped 8; count of bases not matched to a gene: 10. This CDR3 spans 13 amino acids. The study drew its donors from healthy HIV-negative adults without recent acute infections or vaccinations. Genomic DNA per cell subset filled all wells of several immunoSEQ plates. Authors' analysis steps: ImmunoSEQ junction-only sequences lacked quality scores, so their filtering differed. Produced via immunoSEQ multiplex PCR; TCRdb's table is partial and in-frame only. V and J calls and clone size are given by that table; D and trimming were obtained from the DNA. Of roughly 2.5 million clones in the sample, approximately 90% are singletons; the top ten hold roughly 0.13%.

The V call is TRBV18, the J call TRBJ2-7; TRBD2 matches at 7 bases. Sequenced sample: naive CD4+ T cells sorted from blood. Stated subset: CD45RA+ positively selected. The sequence was collected from a man younger than 35 in good health. The CDR3 DNA reads TGTGCCAGCTCTCCTAGCGGCCCTACGAAGCAGTACTTC. Amino acids: CASSPSGPTKQYF. Full variable domain (remainder filled in from reference TRBV18 and TRBJ2-7): NAGVMQNPRHLVRRRGQEARLRCSPMKGHSHVYWYRQLPEEGLKFMVYLQKENIIDESGMPKERFSAEFPKEGPSILRIQQVVRGDSAAYFCASSPSGPTKQYFGPGTRLTVT.